This entry is about one T cell receptor (beta chain). Its antigen is not known. This entry is derived from a study of OX40 agonist ivuxolimab in advanced cancers. Using immunoSEQ multiplex PCR, the repertoire was profiled, and TCRdb retains in-frame clones only, with some absent. Of over 90,000 clones in the sample, roughly 90% are singletons; the top ten hold roughly 0.17%. The CDR3 is 17 amino acids. The ends lost 0 bases at V and 5 bases at J; junction bases unmatched: 8. Germline values: CDR1 SGHRS, CDR2 YFSETQ. Findings and limits, study-wide: Among the lowest levels of clonal expansion were found in partial responders at 0.1-3.0 mg/kg.

The V gene is TRBV5-1, the J gene TRBJ2-1; 10 bases agree with TRBD1. This sequence was found in an adult with an advanced solid tumor such as melanoma, head and neck, liver or kidney cancer. This specimen consisted of CD4+ or CD8+ T cells sorted from blood, obtained in a trial of the OX40 agonist ivuxolimab. CDR3 nucleotides: TGCGCCAGCAGCTTGGCCTTCGCCGGGACAGGGGACAATGAGCAGTTCTTC. Amino acid sequence: CASSLAFAGTGDNEQFF.